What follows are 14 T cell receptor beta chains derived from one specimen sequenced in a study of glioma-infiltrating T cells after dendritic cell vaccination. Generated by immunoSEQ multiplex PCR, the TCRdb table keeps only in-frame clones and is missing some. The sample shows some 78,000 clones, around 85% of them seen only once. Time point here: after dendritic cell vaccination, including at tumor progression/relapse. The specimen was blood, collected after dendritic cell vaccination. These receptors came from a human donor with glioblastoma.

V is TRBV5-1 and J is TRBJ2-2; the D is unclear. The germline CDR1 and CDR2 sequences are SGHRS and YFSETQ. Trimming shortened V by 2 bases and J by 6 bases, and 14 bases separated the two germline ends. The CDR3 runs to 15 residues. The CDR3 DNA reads TGCGCCAGCAGCTTTTGGGCTGCAGAAGCCGGGGAGCTGTTTTTT. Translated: CASSFWAAEAGELFF.

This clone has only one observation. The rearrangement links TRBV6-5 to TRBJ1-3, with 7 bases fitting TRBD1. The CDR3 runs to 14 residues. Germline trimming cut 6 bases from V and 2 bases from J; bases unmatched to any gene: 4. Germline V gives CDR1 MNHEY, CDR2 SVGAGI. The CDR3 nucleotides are TGTGCCAGCAGCACAGGGGCGCCTGGAAACACCATATATTTT. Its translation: CASSTGAPGNTIYF.

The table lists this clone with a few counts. The CDR3 sequence: CASSWTGAGNTIYF. The CDR3 region has the DNA TGTGCCAGCAGTTGGACAGGGGCTGGAAACACCATATATTTT. This chain uses TRBV2 with TRBJ1-3; TRBD1 matches 9 bases. CDR3 length: 14 amino acids. The V gene end was trimmed by 5 bases and the J gene end by 2 bases; junction bases not matched to a gene: 1. Looked up from germline, CDR1 is SNHLY and CDR2 is FYNNEI. Full variable domain (remainder filled in from reference TRBV2 and TRBJ1-3): EPEVTQTPSHQVTQMGQEVILRCVPISNHLYFYWYRQILGQKVEFLVSFYNNEISEKSEIFDDQFSVERPDGSNFTLKIRSTKLEDSAMYFCASSWTGAGNTIYFGEGSWLTVV.

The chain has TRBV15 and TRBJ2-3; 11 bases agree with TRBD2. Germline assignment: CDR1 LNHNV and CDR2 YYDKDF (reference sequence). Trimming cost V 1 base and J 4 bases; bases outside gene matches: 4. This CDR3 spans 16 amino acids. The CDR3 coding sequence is TGTGCCACCAGCAGAGGACTAGCGGGAAGGCCAGATACGCAGTATTTT. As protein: CATSRGLAGRPDTQYF.

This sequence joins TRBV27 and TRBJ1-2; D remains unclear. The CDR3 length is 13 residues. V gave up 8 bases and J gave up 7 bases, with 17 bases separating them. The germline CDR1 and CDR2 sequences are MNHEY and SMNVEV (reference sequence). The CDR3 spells CASSEGSFGGYTF. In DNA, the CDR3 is TGTGCCAGCTCGGAGGGTTCATTTGGTGGCTACACCTTC.

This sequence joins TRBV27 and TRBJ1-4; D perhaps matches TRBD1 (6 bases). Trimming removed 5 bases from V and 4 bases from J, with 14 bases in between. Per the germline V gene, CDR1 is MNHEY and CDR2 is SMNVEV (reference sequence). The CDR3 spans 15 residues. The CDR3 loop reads CASSAQGWGNEKLFF. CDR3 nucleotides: TGTGCCAGCAGTGCACAGGGTTGGGGTAATGAAAAACTGTTTTTT.

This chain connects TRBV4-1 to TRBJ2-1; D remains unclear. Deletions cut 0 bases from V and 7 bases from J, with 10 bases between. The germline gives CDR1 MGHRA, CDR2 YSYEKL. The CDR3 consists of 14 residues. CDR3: CASSQEGARNEQFF. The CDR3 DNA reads TGCGCCAGCAGCCAAGAAGGCGCTAGGAATGAGCAGTTCTTC.

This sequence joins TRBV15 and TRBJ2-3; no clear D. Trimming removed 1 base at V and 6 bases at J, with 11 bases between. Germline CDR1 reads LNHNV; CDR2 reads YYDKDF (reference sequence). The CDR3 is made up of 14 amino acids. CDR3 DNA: TGTGCCACCAGCAGAGTGGCTAGTGGGGATACGCAGTATTTT. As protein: CATSRVASGDTQYF.

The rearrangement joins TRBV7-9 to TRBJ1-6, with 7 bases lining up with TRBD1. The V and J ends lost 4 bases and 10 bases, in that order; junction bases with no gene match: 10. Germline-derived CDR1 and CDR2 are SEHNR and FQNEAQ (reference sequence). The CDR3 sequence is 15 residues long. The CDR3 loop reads CASSSSTGAKSPLHF. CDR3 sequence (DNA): TGTGCCAGCAGCTCGAGTACAGGGGCAAAGTCACCCCTCCACTTT. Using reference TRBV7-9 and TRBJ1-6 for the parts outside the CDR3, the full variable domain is DTGVSQNPRHKITKRGQNVTFRCDPISEHNRLYWYRQTLGQGPEFLTYFQNEAQLEKSRLLSDRFSAERPKGSFSTLEIQRTEQGDSAMYLCASSSSTGAKSPLHFGNGTRLTVT.

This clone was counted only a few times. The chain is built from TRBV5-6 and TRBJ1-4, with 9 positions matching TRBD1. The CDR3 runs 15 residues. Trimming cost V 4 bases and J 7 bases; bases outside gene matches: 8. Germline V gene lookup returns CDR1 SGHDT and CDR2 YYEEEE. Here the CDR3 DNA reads TGTGCCAGCAGCAGACAGGGGGTTGTTGCTGAAAAACTGTTTTTT. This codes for CASSRQGVVAEKLFF.

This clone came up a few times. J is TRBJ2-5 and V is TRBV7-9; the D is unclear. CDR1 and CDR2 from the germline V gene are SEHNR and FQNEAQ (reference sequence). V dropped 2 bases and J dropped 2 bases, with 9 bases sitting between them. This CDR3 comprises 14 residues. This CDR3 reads CASSLRTEQETQYF. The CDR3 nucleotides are TGTGCCAGCAGCTTACGAACAGAGCAAGAGACCCAGTACTTC.

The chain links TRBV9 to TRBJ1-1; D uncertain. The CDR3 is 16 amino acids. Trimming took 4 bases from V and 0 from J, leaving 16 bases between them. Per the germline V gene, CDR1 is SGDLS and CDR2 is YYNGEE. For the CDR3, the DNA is TGTGCCAGCAGCCCGGGAACACGCCCGATGAACACTGAAGCTTTCTTT. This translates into CASSPGTRPMNTEAFF.

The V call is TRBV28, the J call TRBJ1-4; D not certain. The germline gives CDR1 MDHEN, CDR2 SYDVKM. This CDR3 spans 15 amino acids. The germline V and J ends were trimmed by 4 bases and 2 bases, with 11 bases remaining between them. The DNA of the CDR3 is TGTGCCAGCAGTTCCTCGGGGTCGACTAATGAAAAACTGTTTTTT. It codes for CASSSSGSTNEKLFF.

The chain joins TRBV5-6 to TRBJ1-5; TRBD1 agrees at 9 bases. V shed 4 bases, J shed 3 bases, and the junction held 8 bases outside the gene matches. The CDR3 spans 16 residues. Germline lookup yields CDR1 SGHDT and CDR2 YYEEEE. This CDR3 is CASSLRTGVNNQPQHF. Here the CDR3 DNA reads TGTGCCAGCAGCCTACGGACAGGGGTGAACAATCAGCCCCAGCATTTT. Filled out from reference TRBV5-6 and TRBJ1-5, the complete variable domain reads DAGVTQSPTHLIKTRGQQVTLRCSPKSGHDTVSWYQQALGQGPQFIFQYYEEEERQRGNFPDRFSGHQFPNYSSELNVNALLLGDSALYLCASSLRTGVNNQPQHFGDGTRLSIL.